This TCR beta chain emerged from a study of blood T cells in healthy people across ages. Findings of the study overall: Roughly linear age-related decline in beta diversity appeared, significant by age 40.

Per germline, CDR1 LGHNA and CDR2 YNFKEQ. Unmatched junction bases numbered 7, after V lost 7 bases and J lost 0 bases. The CDR3 consists of 16 residues. On this clonotype: Its matching antigen is unknown.

A J-beta primer mix and a sample-barcoded 5' primer were used in a second PCR of about 7 to 12 cycles. Via MiXCR, TCRdb re-called the 5' RACE reads, giving one row per CDR3 protein. The sample includes 1,100,000 or so distinct CDR3 sequences, over 35% of them seen just once. What was sequenced was blood. The rearrangement uses TRBV4-2 and TRBJ2-1; 9 bases are a match to TRBD2. The clonotype was recovered from a woman between 55 and 75 years old in good health. CDR3: CASNPSGTSSYNEQFF. The CDR3 DNA reads TGTGCCAGCAACCCTAGCGGGACGAGCTCCTACAATGAGCAGTTCTTC.